This T cell receptor (beta chain) came from a study of T cells in Graves' hyperthyroidism and ophthalmopathy (dated by TCRdb to the late 2010s). Study-level background: Peripheral blood was sampled at the time of initial diagnosis, prior to any treatment. Prospective prediction of ophthalmopathy was tested in an independent validation cohort consisting of roughly 20 hyperthyroidism patients and around 17 patients who later progressed to ophthalmopathy. According to the paper, TCR Vbeta CDR3 sequencing was carried out on more than 120 peripheral blood samples, which came from approximately 43 ophthalmopathy, some 73 hyperthyroidism and approximately 17 progressor patients. A discovery cohort of about 95 patients, 43 with Graves' ophthalmopathy and fewer than 65 with stable Graves' hyperthyroidism, was used to find distinguishing TCR V-J signatures. In addition, the study compared T-cell repertoires in thyroid tissue and in blood from about 6 Graves' hyperthyroidism patients. The 75 to 100 discovery patients were divided at random into training and test sets in a 7:3 ratio. Following sampling, methimazole starting at 30 mg daily was given to hyperthyroidism patients, and high-dose intravenous methylprednisolone was given to ophthalmopathy patients. Study-wide findings and limitations: In validation, the model predicted progression to ophthalmopathy with approximately 71% sensitivity and approximately 72% specificity, a median of approximately 6.5 months before onset. Most expanded thyroid clonotypes (frequency above 0.001) were also detected in blood, suggesting blood repertoires may reflect thyroid immune responses. Sample size was not statistically predetermined, and investigators were not blinded to group allocation. A model built on a 13 V-J signature distinguished ophthalmopathy from stable hyperthyroidism, reaching approximately 89% sensitivity and about 81% specificity in cross-validation and 80%/75% in testing.

The CDR3 measures 20 amino acids from cysteine to phenylalanine. The DNA shown is the 60-base CDR3, in frame from base 1. Germline trimming amounts to 6 bases on V and 2 bases on J, with 16 as the count of junction bases outside the gene matches. As encoded in the germline V gene (reference sequence), CDR1 is LNHDA while CDR2 is SQIVND. About this clonotype itself: What antigen it recognizes has not been identified. Base qualities are not at hand, and no much larger clone is one base apart.

The TCR beta CDR3 regions were amplified from the RNA transcripts. The TCR CDR3 was subjected to a first round of RT-PCR using the HTBI primer set and the Qiagen OneStep RT-PCR kit. Libraries were constructed in a second round of multiplex PCR, after which size selection and purification were carried out. Paired-end sequencing of the libraries was performed with 100 bp reads on an Illumina HiSeq2000. As for how the authors treated the data: SOAPnuke was used to process the raw data, throwing out any read that contained adapters or uncalled bases, had a mean Phred below 15, or lacked an exact constant-primer or identifier match. COPE v1.2.5 was used to merge the high-quality paired reads, and each unique nucleotide sequence was defined as a clonotype. MiTCR v1.1 was used to align clonotypes to the IMGT TRBV, TRBD and TRBJ reference segments. Analysis was restricted to V-J combinations with a frequency above 0.0001, which covered roughly 99% of repertoires. The TCS score was defined as the ratio of F50 (clonal expansion) to E x V (chaos), calculated using BLOSUM62-based TCRdist between CDR3 peptides within each V-J. Welch's t-statistics and random forest reduced roughly 540 V-J features to 10 to 15, which were used in a naive Bayes classifier (R e1071). In-frame beta chains were kept once TCRdb had trimmed the public reads at Q25 with fastp and called clones with MiXCR. When rows share a CDR3 protein, they turn into one entry using the most common DNA and genes. These V and J calls derive from TCRdb rather than the authors' analysis. The sample contains around 620,000 distinct CDR3 sequences, over 12% of them found a single time. Of the sample, roughly 7.1% is held by the ten largest clones.

Ophthalmopathy patients had moderately to severely active disease, Clinical Activity Score of at least 3, NOSPECS grade of at least 4, and duration under 3 months. Patients with uncontrolled infections, other autoimmune diseases, pregnancy or lactation were excluded. Clinical symptoms, serum thyroxine and TRAb, thyroid ultrasound, and orbital computed tomography formed the basis for the diagnoses. Ficoll-Paque density gradient centrifugation was used to isolate PBMCs from 8 to 10 ml of fresh peripheral blood. Total RNA was extracted with Trizol reagent, and quality was checked on an Agilent 2100 Bioanalyzer.

The rearranged segments are TRBV19 and TRBJ2-4, and TRBD2 aligns with 13 junction nucleotides. Sequenced: blood. The sequence came from a woman between 18 and 29 years old with Graves' ophthalmopathy. The CDR3 region: CASSSQGGLAGRRSKNIQYF. The nucleotide sequence is TGTGCCAGTAGCTCCCAAGGGGGACTAGCGGGACGACGATCCAAAAACATTCAGTACTTC.